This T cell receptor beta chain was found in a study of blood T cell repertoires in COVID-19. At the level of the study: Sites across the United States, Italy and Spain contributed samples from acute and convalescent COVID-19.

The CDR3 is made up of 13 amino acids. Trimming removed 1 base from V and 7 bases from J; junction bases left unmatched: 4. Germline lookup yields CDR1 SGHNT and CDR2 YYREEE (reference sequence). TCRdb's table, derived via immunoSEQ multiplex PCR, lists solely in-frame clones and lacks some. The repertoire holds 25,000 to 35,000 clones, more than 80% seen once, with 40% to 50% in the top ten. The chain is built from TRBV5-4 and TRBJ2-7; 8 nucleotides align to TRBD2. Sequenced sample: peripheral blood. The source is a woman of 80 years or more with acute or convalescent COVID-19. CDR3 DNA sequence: TGTGCCAGCAGCTTGCGGGGGGGGCATGAGCAGTACTTC. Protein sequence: CASSLRGGHEQYF. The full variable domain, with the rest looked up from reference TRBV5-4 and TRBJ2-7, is ETGVTQSPTHLIKTRGQQVTLRCSSQSGHNTVSWYQQALGQGPQFIFQYYREEENGRGNFPPRFSGLQFPNYSSELNVNALELDDSALYLCASSLRGGHEQYFGPGTRLTVT.